This TCR beta chain was sequenced in a study of cytomegalovirus exposure and HLA in healthy donors (dated by TCRdb to the late 2010s). Broadly, across the study: An earlier analysis of several hundred of the donors reported about 250 Gb of sequence data and 117 million unique TCR beta sequences from about 200 million T cells. In a later genetic analysis, genome-wide SNP genotypes for about three fifths of the roughly 670 donors were used, and that subset was treated as a discovery cohort. Roughly 300 gigabases of sequencing data and approximately 91 million unique TCR sequences made up an early release that covered 640 HLA-typed donors. In the later analysis, no new phenotypic data were used to find candidate immune exposures; instead, reliance was placed on TCR beta sequences and their occurrence across donors. Besides the first cohort of 550 to 750 subjects, a separate validation cohort made up of 120 different subjects was used. An earlier analysis of approximately 580 of the donors used high-throughput TCR beta sequencing to judge whether each TCR beta V gene segment behaved as functional or pseudogenic. Donor age, sex, ethnicity and CMV serostatus were compiled alongside the repertoire data. Typing coverage differed by locus: A, B, C, DRB1 and DQB1 were typed in about 629-640 donors, DQA1 in 500 to 550, DPA1 in 600 to 610, and DPB1 in 400 to 480. High-throughput TCR immunosequencing, statistical association of individual TCRs with disease status, and machine learning were combined to predict cytomegalovirus infection status. Class I and class II HLA loci were covered by the typing at four-digit resolution. Among the 398 genotyped donors, more than 70% belonged to the genetic ancestry cluster associated with self-reported Caucasian donors. A later analysis re-analyzed previously published TCR beta repertoires from roughly 690 donors and added high-resolution HLA genotyping to study TCR occurrence patterns. Every repertoire in the discovery cohort had been generated on one and the same sequencing platform. A handful of DR-DQ haplotypes were handled as single units for association and clustering because linkage in the cohort was strong. Among 350 to 400 genotyped donors of the cohort, an average of approximately 240,000 unique TCR beta nucleotide sequences were sequenced per donor, roughly 18% of them non-productive. The study was designed to test whether signatures of past pathogen exposure could be identified by cataloging public T cell receptors. Using immunosequencing, the study profiled T cell repertoires from 500 to 800 subjects and related those repertoires to cytomegalovirus serostatus.

The library was obtained by the immunoSEQ multiplex PCR assay. For the multiplex PCR, a mixture combining 60 forward primers for TCR Vbeta segments and 13 reverse primers for TCR Jbeta segments was used. The CDR3 region of rearranged TCR beta genes was amplified from genomic DNA by a multiplex PCR assay. Amplified TCR beta libraries were sequenced as 87-base-pair reads on the Illumina HiSeq System. The original methods were these. Across the 670 or so repertoires, a later analysis counted 60 million to 90 million unique TCR beta chains, around 10 million of which were shared by at least two donors. To remove PCR and sequencing errors, raw reads were error-corrected and collapsed into unique sequences using a nearest-neighbor algorithm that merged closely related sequences. To assign V, D and J gene segments, CDR3 sequences were aligned to IMGT reference sequences. Each retained sequence needed at least a six-nucleotide match to both a V gene segment and a J gene segment. Rearrangements were classified as productive when the CDR3 lacked stop codons and remained in frame with V and J, and all other rearrangements were classified as non-productive. CDR3 was defined by IMGT convention, running from the second conserved V-encoded cysteine to the conserved J-encoded phenylalanine. In an earlier analysis of roughly 580 of the donors, sequences lacking an unambiguous match to a single V gene segment were excluded. An earlier analysis of several hundred of the donors called V segments functional above 56.7% productive rearrangements and segregating when the between-donor standard deviation exceeded 5%. A statistical classification framework was developed to diagnose cytomegalovirus status using the catalog of TCR beta chain sequences. In a later analysis, TCR nucleotide sequences were compared against IMGT/GENE-DB human TR gene sequences so that V and J genes could be assigned. A later analysis assigned CDR3 sequences and most-parsimonious VDJ recombination scenarios with the TCRdist pipeline. In a later analysis, every TCR beta chain was defined by the combination of its CDR3 amino acid sequence and its V-gene family, and reads without a unique V-gene family were dropped. In a later analysis, fewer than 600 highly shared, low-generation-probability nucleotide sequences were removed to address suspected cross-contamination and a sequencing artifact. In a later analysis, a clonal expansion index for each public chain was calculated from normalized within-repertoire ranks of inferred template counts. In a later analysis, generation probabilities were computed using a VDJ recombination model fitted to out-of-frame rearrangements, and the results were checked against IGoR. In a later analysis, hypergeometric tests were used to score TCR-TCR, TCR-HLA and TCR-CMV co-occurrence, with a repertoire-size bias correction applied to TCR pairs. False discovery rates were estimated in a later analysis by permuting HLA or CMV assignments 20 times. In a later analysis, co-occurring TCRs were grouped with DBSCAN, and TCRdist sequence similarity was added when clustering was performed within HLA-allele-positive subsets. Repertoires with fewer than 30,000 or more than 120,000 public chains were left out of co-occurrence clustering, as were five repertoires with anomalous nucleotide sharing. As stored in TCRdb, this immuneACCESS dataset retains in-frame rearrangements with V and J assigned. A fraction of the clones does not appear; measured against another copy, unresolved V genes explain less than half of the discrepancy, and the remainder lacks a known reason. The V and J calls and the clone size are those of that table, but D and trimming were determined from the DNA. The sample has around 140,000 clones on record, around 74% of them singletons. 5.5% to 8.5% of the sample is in the top ten clones.

The cohort comprised some 700 healthy bone marrow donors. At the time of sampling, all cohort members were nominally healthy, though unrecorded immune exposures were likely present. The donor tested CMV seronegative, placing the donor among the roughly 400 seronegative members of the cohort. A peripheral blood sample was provided by each donor, and peripheral blood mononuclear cells were used for TCR beta sequencing. The Qiagen DNeasy Blood Extraction Kit was used to extract genomic DNA from the blood cell samples. Including cysteine and phenylalanine, the CDR3 has 17 amino acids. Just the 51-base CDR3 DNA is kept, in frame starting at base 1. For CDR1 and CDR2, the germline V gene lists LGHNA and YSLEER. The junction carries 15 bases between V and J, which are trimmed by 0 bases and 4 bases respectively. Paper-wide results and their limitations: In a later analysis, TCR association rates were found to vary across HLA loci, with the most associated TCRs seen for DRB1 alleles and the fewest for HLA-C alleles. The classifier was reported to diagnose cytomegalovirus status with high specificity and sensitivity in both the original cohort and the validation cohort. A later analysis found that HLA-associated TCR beta chains were more clonally expanded and had lower generation probabilities than equally common non-associated chains. CMV serostatus was the only immune exposure information available for the cohort. At a false discovery rate of 0.05, a later analysis linked some 17,000 TCR beta sequences to specific HLA alleles. While some public TCRs were present in many individuals, most TCR sequences turned up only very rarely across donors. Presence/absence analyses assumed roughly uniform sequencing depth across donors, an assumption that may not hold. In a later analysis, several top co-occurrence clusters were reported to appear linked to parvovirus B19, influenza, CMV and Epstein-Barr virus. The authors suggested that the approach could potentially be extended to other disease states and immunological phenotypes. A further reported finding was that TCR beta sequences accurately predicted the HLA-A and HLA-B alleles for most subjects in the first cohort. Compared with the approximately 600-donor mean, donors in an Asian-associated ancestry cluster had fewer N-insertions in productive TCRs, according to a later genetic analysis. Because counts were too low, fewer than 20 rarely observed V segments, including chromosome 9 orphons, were excluded from the earlier analysis of 587 of the donors. In vitro tests confirmed that a few of the cytomegalovirus-associated TCR beta chains recognize cytomegalovirus antigens. Linkage disequilibrium might explain the correlated functional status among segregating V segments, but an unknown experimental factor could not be ruled out. Because some donors lacked HLA typing at each locus, the association tests relied only on the typed subset. The sequencing pipeline was judged likely to have produced a cluster of highly shared sequence variants as a technical artifact. Assigning TCR associations to individual alleles was difficult when HLA alleles, especially DR and DQ, strongly co-occurred. A later genetic analysis associated a missense DCLRE1C variant with V-gene and J-gene trimming of TCR beta chains, and an independent cohort replicated the association. The cohort was sequenced for TCR beta chains only, and without alpha or paired-chain data the features that could be detected were limited. The study gave a list of about 150 TCR beta chains associated with cytomegalovirus. The 87-base-pair reads could not distinguish some IMGT-functional V segments, including TRBV6-2 and TRBV6-3, so those segments were excluded. Most CMV-associated TCR beta chains appeared to be HLA-restricted in a later analysis, and the HLA associations seemed to be driven largely by CMV exposure. Broadly in line with IMGT annotations, most TCR beta V segments showed up in productive rearrangements about 87% or about 30% of the time in an earlier analysis of several hundred of the donors.

For this clone: The specificity of this receptor is unknown. No quality values exist for individual bases; no much larger clone is one base distant.

Sequenced: PBMCs. The source is a male donor in good health and CMV-seronegative. The rearranged chain carries TRBV4-3 and TRBJ1-4, with a weak D call of TRBD1 (6 bases match). The sequence in DNA is TGCGCCAGCAGCCAAGATCCATCGGGGGGCGGTAATGAAAAACTGTTTTTT. It codes for CASSQDPSGGGNEKLFF.